These T cell receptor beta chains were read from a single sample in a study of T cells in Graves' hyperthyroidism and ophthalmopathy. TCRdb re-analysed the multiplex PCR reads in MiXCR, keeping a single row per CDR3 protein. The sample has fewer than 700,000 distinct CDR3 sequences; under 20% are singletons. The source material was blood. These receptors were collected from a woman aged 18-35 years with Graves' ophthalmopathy. CDR3s include the opening cysteine and the closing phenylalanine or tryptophan. D genes are given only for firm matches. Where a row states a size, it is once, few, many or the class of an expanded clone; other rows omit it.

TRBJ1-6 . TRBV28 . CASSRDGHSPLHF TGTGCCAGCAGTCGGGACGGCCATTCACCCCTCCACTTT
TRBJ1-2 . TRBV6-2/TRBV6-3 . CASSSYSRYGYTF TGTGCCAGCAGTTCTTACAGCCGTTATGGCTACACCTTC
TRBJ2-7 few TRBV5-6 TRBD1 CASSLVGQGFFYEQYF TGTGCCAGCAGCTTGGTCGGACAGGGGTTTTTCTACGAGCAGTACTTC
TRBJ1-1 many TRBV27 TRBD1 CASNNRGSLSIYTEAFF TGTGCCAGCAATAACAGGGGGTCCCTATCAATCTACACTGAAGCTTTCTTT
TRBJ2-2 . TRBV6-2/TRBV6-3 . CASTPLLRNANTGELFF TGTGCCAGCACTCCCCTTTTAAGAAACGCGAACACCGGGGAGCTGTTTTTT
TRBJ2-3 few TRBV27 . CASSFSGQHTDTQYF TGTGCCAGCAGTTTCTCCGGACAGCACACAGATACGCAGTATTTT
TRBJ2-7 many TRBV7-9 . CASSSWLGVINEQYF TGTGCCAGCAGCTCATGGCTGGGGGTGATAAACGAGCAGTACTTC
TRBJ1-1 few TRBV28 . CASSFKGRGREAFF TGTGCCAGCAGTTTTAAGGGGCGGGGCAGAGAAGCTTTCTTT
TRBJ1-2 . TRBV28 . CASSLQGLYGYTF TGTGCCAGCAGCCTACAGGGCCTGTATGGCTACACCTTC
TRBJ2-7 many TRBV12-3/TRBV12-4 TRBD1 CASSLVGQASYEQYF TGTGCCAGCAGTTTAGTGGGACAGGCCTCCTACGAGCAGTACTTC
TRBJ1-2 many TRBV30 TRBD1 CAWIGQGQGYTF TGTGCCTGGATAGGACAGGGTCAAGGCTACACCTTC
TRBJ2-5 many TRBV2 TRBD1 CASSEPAGGQETQYF TGTGCCAGCAGTGAACCGGCAGGGGGCCAAGAGACCCAGTACTTC
TRBJ2-2 few TRBV5-1 . CASSLEGGSDTGELFF TGCGCCAGCAGCTTGGAAGGGGGGTCGGACACCGGGGAGCTGTTTTTT
TRBJ2-5 . TRBV20-1 . CSASVGGYQETQYF TGCAGTGCTAGTGTTGGGGGTTACCAAGAGACCCAGTACTTC
TRBJ1-5 few TRBV20-1 . CSARGPGVVGYKPQHF TGCAGTGCTAGGGGGCCGGGGGTCGTGGGCTATAAGCCCCAGCATTTT
TRBJ2-3 . TRBV5-1 . CASSWGATDTQYF TGCGCCAGCAGCTGGGGGGCTACAGATACGCAGTATTTT
TRBJ1-4 few TRBV12-3/TRBV12-4 . CASSLGPSLFF TGTGCCAGCAGCCTTGGGCCCAGCCTGTTTTTT
TRBJ1-1 many TRBV6-1 . CASSYKGTEAFF TGTGCCAGCAGTTATAAGGGGACTGAAGCTTTCTTT
TRBJ2-1 . TRBV7-3 TRBD2 CASSLSGRAGAYNEQFF TGTGCCAGCAGCCTTAGCGGGAGGGCCGGCGCCTACAATGAGCAGTTCTTC
TRBJ1-1 many TRBV29-1 TRBD1 CSVDSGTGGAMNTEAFF TGCAGCGTTGATTCCGGGACAGGGGGTGCGATGAACACTGAAGCTTTCTTT
TRBJ2-2 many TRBV9 TRBD2 CASTRTSGIYGTGELFF TGTGCCAGCACCAGGACTAGCGGGATTTACGGCACCGGGGAGCTGTTTTTT
TRBJ2-1 many TRBV6-5 . CASSYRPGNEQFF TGTGCCAGCAGTTACCGACCGGGGAATGAGCAGTTCTTC
TRBJ1-4 many TRBV11-2 . CAGNATNEKLFF TGTGCGGGGAATGCAACTAATGAAAAACTGTTTTTT
TRBJ2-7 many TRBV6-2/TRBV6-3 . CASNIAGVEQYF TGTGCCAGCAACATCGCAGGGGTCGAGCAGTACTTC
TRBJ2-3 few TRBV6-1 TRBD2 CASSELAGEIDTQYF TGTGCCAGCAGTGAACTAGCGGGGGAGATAGATACGCAGTATTTT
TRBJ1-6 . TRBV2 . CASSDLWDSPLHF TGTGCCAGCAGTGACCTCTGGGATTCACCCCTCCACTTT
TRBJ2-3 . TRBV20-1 . CSARGRDLIVADTQYF TGCAGTGCTAGAGGACGGGACTTAATTGTGGCAGATACGCAGTATTTT
TRBJ1-1 few TRBV5-1 . CASQKQGNTEAFF TGCGCCAGTCAAAAACAGGGGAACACTGAAGCTTTCTTT
TRBJ1-2 few TRBV20-1 . CSGLPGRASGYTF TGCAGTGGTCTTCCGGGACGCGCCAGCGGTTACACCTTC
TRBJ1-3 few TRBV11-2 . CASSEGRRSSGNTIYF TGTGCCAGCAGCGAAGGGAGACGATCCTCTGGAAACACCATATATTTT
TRBJ2-4 few TRBV5-4 TRBD1 CASSLTGESIQYF TGTGCCAGCAGCCTAACAGGGGAGTCCATTCAGTACTTC
TRBJ2-1 few TRBV14 . CASSQNFNENNEQFF TGTGCCAGCAGCCAAAATTTTAATGAGAACAATGAGCAGTTCTTC
TRBJ2-2 . TRBV6-1 TRBD1 CASTRQGLNTGELFF TGTGCCAGCACCAGACAGGGTTTGAACACCGGGGAGCTGTTTTTT